This T cell receptor beta chain originates from a study of blood T cell repertoires in COVID-19. Study-wide context: The United States, Italy and Spain were the sources of the acute and convalescent COVID-19 samples.

Original processing methods: Reference gene primer amplification gave estimated nucleated cell counts. The method was immunoSEQ multiplex PCR; TCRdb's version includes in-frame clones alone and lacks a portion of them. The D gene and trimming were derived from the DNA, and the V and J assignments and clone size from that table. The sample includes some 74,000 clones, approximately 80% of them seen just once. J lost 7 bases, V lost 8 bases, and 7 bases had no gene match. The CDR3 is made up of 12 amino acids. CDR1 and CDR2 (germline): SEHNR, FQNEAQ (reference sequence). V usage is TRBV7-9 and J usage is TRBJ1-1; 7 bases align to TRBD1. The source of this sequence is a woman aged 80 or over with active or convalescent COVID-19. What was sequenced was peripheral blood. The CDR3 reads CASGDRRIEAFF. The DNA for the CDR3 is TGTGCCAGCGGGGACAGAAGAATTGAAGCTTTCTTT.